What follows are 7 T cell receptor beta chains derived from one specimen sequenced in a study of T cell repertoires in cytomegalovirus infection. MiXCR was run by TCRdb on the reads, yielding one entry per CDR3 protein. The sample records about 490,000 distinct CDR3 sequences, about 10% being singletons. Sequenced: PBMCs. Every receptor here comes from a human donor in good health (CMV status not recorded). Some clones in this sample may be carry-over from other donors' samples.

The sample holds many counts of this clonotype. The chain has TRBV28 and TRBJ1-6; D is ambiguous. V shed 3 bases and J shed 9 bases, with 6 bases lying between them. The CDR3 consists of 12 residues. Germline-derived CDR1 and CDR2 are MDHEN and SYDVKM. The CDR3 DNA reads TGTGCCAGCAGTTTCCGGGGTTCACCCCTCCACTTT. The encoded protein is CASSFRGSPLHF. Based on the CDR3 plus reference TRBV28 and TRBJ1-6, the full variable domain is DVKVTQSSRYLVKRTGEKVFLECVQDMDHENMFWYRQDPGLGLRLIYFSYDVKMKEKGDIPEGYSVSREKKERFSLILESASTNQTSMYLCASSFRGSPLHFGNGTRLTVT.

The count of this clonotype is one. This chain uses TRBV9 with TRBJ2-3; the match to TRBD2 covers 7 bases. CDR3 size: 15 residues. Unmatched junction bases numbered 8, after V lost 0 bases and J lost 7 bases. Germline values: CDR1 SGDLS, CDR2 YYNGEE. This CDR3 is CASSVEGGRSNTQYF. The CDR3 DNA is TGTGCCAGCAGCGTAGAGGGCGGGAGATCTAATACGCAGTATTTT.

Many counts were recorded for this clonotype. The chain combines TRBV7-9 with TRBJ2-5, with a possible D match to TRBD1 (5 bases). Germline V gene lookup returns CDR1 SEHNR and CDR2 FQNEAQ (reference sequence). The CDR3 is 14 residues long. V shed 1 base and J shed 5 bases, with 11 bases lying between them. Here the CDR3 DNA reads TGTGCCAGCAGCTTAGGTCAGGGCTGGGAGACCCAGTACTTC. Translation gives CASSLGQGWETQYF. Complete variable domain (other parts from reference TRBV7-9 and TRBJ2-5): DTGVSQNPRHKITKRGQNVTFRCDPISEHNRLYWYRQTLGQGPEFLTYFQNEAQLEKSRLLSDRFSAERPKGSFSTLEIQRTEQGDSAMYLCASSLGQGWETQYFGPGTRLLVL.

The chain carries TRBV27 and TRBJ2-7, with D tentatively TRBD1 or TRBD2 (5 bases each). Trimming took off 4 bases at V and 6 bases at J, with 28 bases between the two ends. The CDR3 covers 18 residues. Germline V lookup: CDR1 MNHEY, CDR2 SMNVEV (reference sequence). The CDR3 DNA follows: TGTGCCAGCAGTTCTACCCTCGGGACGAATGGTGCTCAGGTCGAGCAGTACTTC. This codes for CASSSTLGTNGAQVEQYF.

This clonotype was counted at least ten times. The rearrangement links TRBV19 to TRBJ2-2; the D call may be TRBD1 or TRBD2 (5 bases each). V was cut by 5 bases and J by 0 bases, with 13 bases left in between. Germline assignment: CDR1 LNHDA and CDR2 SQIVND (reference sequence). The CDR3 runs to 16 residues. Written as DNA, the CDR3 is TGTGCCAGTAGTGGTCGGGGCTTCGCGAACACCGGGGAGCTGTTTTTT. Protein: CASSGRGFANTGELFF.

The sample holds many counts of this clonotype. The genes are TRBV7-2 and TRBJ2-7, with TRBD2 as a possible D gene (5 bases). Germline V gives CDR1 SGHTA, CDR2 FQGNSA. V lost 5 bases, J lost 2 bases, and 10 bases lay in between. The CDR3 has 13 residues. CDR3 in DNA: TGTGCCAGCAGCCCCGTGGGAGCCTACGAGCAGTACTTC. Protein sequence: CASSPVGAYEQYF.

The V and J genes are TRBV12-3 or TRBV12-4 and TRBJ1-1; D perhaps matches TRBD1 (5 bases). The CDR3 is made up of 15 amino acids. V was clipped by 6 bases and J by 5 bases, with 19 bases between them. The chain's CDR3 is CASSPGALRGTEAFF. The CDR3 region has the DNA TGTGCCAGCAGCCCCGGGGCTCTCCGAGGGACTGAAGCTTTCTTT.